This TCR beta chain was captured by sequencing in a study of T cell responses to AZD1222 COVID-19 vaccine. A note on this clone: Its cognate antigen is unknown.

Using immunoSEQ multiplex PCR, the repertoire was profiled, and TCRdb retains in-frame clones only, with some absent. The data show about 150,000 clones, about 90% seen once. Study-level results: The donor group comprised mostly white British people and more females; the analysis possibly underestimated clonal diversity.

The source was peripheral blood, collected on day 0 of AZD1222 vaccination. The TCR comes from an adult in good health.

The CDR3 here is CASSRLAGMTYNEQFF. CDR3 bases: TGCGCCAGCAGCCGTTTAGCGGGGATGACCTACAATGAGCAGTTCTTC. The rearrangement joins TRBV4-1 to TRBJ2-1; 8 nucleotides align to TRBD2. The CDR3 contains 16 residues. From germline, CDR1 is MGHRA and CDR2 YSYEKL. With 4 bases clipped from V and 2 bases from J, the junction kept 7 bases outside the gene matches.